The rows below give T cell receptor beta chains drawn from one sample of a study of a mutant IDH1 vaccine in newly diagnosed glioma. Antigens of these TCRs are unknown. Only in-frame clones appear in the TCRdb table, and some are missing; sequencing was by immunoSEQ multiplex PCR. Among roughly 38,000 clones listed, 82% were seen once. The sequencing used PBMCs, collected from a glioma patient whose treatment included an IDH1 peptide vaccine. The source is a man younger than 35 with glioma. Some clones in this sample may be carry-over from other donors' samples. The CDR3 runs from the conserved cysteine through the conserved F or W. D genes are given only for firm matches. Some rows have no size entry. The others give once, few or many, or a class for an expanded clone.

DNA: TGTGCCAGCAGCCAAGATGGGGCCGTACGTCCCCAGCATTTT
CDR3: CASSQDGAVRPQHF
size: NA
V: TRBV4-2
D: NA
J: TRBJ1-5

DNA: TGTGCCTCTCACCTGTACGCTGAAGCTTTCTTT
CDR3: CASHLYAEAFF
size: NA
V: TRBV30
D: NA
J: TRBJ1-1

DNA: TGTGCCAGCAGCGTAGCGGGGACTCTCGAGACCCAGTACTTC
CDR3: CASSVAGTLETQYF
size: NA
V: TRBV9
D: NA
J: TRBJ2-5

DNA: TGTGCCAGCAGCGGTGGTTTCTCCTACGAGCAGTACTTC
CDR3: CASSGGFSYEQYF
size: NA
V: TRBV6-5
D: NA
J: TRBJ2-7

DNA: TGTGCCAGTAGTATCTCGCGCCGGGACCACTATGGCTACACCTTC
CDR3: CASSISRRDHYGYTF
size: NA
V: TRBV19
D: NA
J: TRBJ1-2

DNA: TGTGCCAGCAGCTTAAACACTGAAGCTTTCTTT
CDR3: CASSLNTEAFF
size: NA
V: TRBV7-2
D: NA
J: TRBJ1-1

DNA: TGTGCCAGCAGTTTAGGGATGGGGACCACTGAAGCTTTCTTT
CDR3: CASSLGMGTTEAFF
size: once
V: TRBV7-9
D: NA
J: TRBJ1-1

DNA: TGTGCCAGCAGCTTGGCCGCGGGGCGGGGTACGCAGTATTTT
CDR3: CASSLAAGRGTQYF
size: NA
V: TRBV5-8
D: NA
J: TRBJ2-3

DNA: TGCAGCGCCCGATTCATTTTGAATGAGCAGTTCTTC
CDR3: CSARFILNEQFF
size: NA
V: TRBV29-1
D: NA
J: TRBJ2-1

DNA: TGTGCCAGCAGCTCAGGACAGGGGTTGAATTCACCCCTCCACTTT
CDR3: CASSSGQGLNSPLHF
size: NA
V: TRBV7-2
D: TRBD1
J: TRBJ1-6

DNA: TGTGCCAGCAGTTTACGAGCTTATAGCAATCAGCCCCAGCATTTT
CDR3: CASSLRAYSNQPQHF
size: NA
V: TRBV7-8
D: NA
J: TRBJ1-5

DNA: TGTGCCAGCAGCTTAGCCCAGACAGACTATACCGGGGAGCTGTTTTTT
CDR3: CASSLAQTDYTGELFF
size: NA
V: TRBV9
D: NA
J: TRBJ2-2

DNA: TGTGCCAGCAGCTTGGAGCAGGGGGCTTGGAACACTGAAGCTTTCTTT
CDR3: CASSLEQGAWNTEAFF
size: NA
V: TRBV5-4
D: TRBD1
J: TRBJ1-1

DNA: TGCAGCGTTTACGGACAGCTTGGCATGAACACTGAAGCTTTCTTT
CDR3: CSVYGQLGMNTEAFF
size: NA
V: TRBV29-1
D: NA
J: TRBJ1-1

DNA: TGTGCCAGCAGCCTCTACAATGAGCAGTTCTTC
CDR3: CASSLYNEQFF
size: NA
V: TRBV14
D: NA
J: TRBJ2-1

DNA: TGTGCCAGCAGCTATTTCGCAGGGATGACCTACGAGCAGTACTTC
CDR3: CASSYFAGMTYEQYF
size: NA
V: TRBV11-2
D: NA
J: TRBJ2-7

DNA: TGTGCCAGCAGCTTAGCGTCGGTACCGACTGAAGCTTTCTTT
CDR3: CASSLASVPTEAFF
size: NA
V: TRBV7-2
D: NA
J: TRBJ1-1

DNA: TGTGCCAGCAGCATAGGACAGGGTTTTTCCTTGAGCTCCTACGAGCAGTACTTC
CDR3: CASSIGQGFSLSSYEQYF
size: NA
V: TRBV7-8
D: TRBD1
J: TRBJ2-7

DNA: TGTGCCTTCGGACTGGGCACAGATACGCAGTATTTT
CDR3: CAFGLGTDTQYF
size: NA
V: TRBV30
D: NA
J: TRBJ2-3

DNA: TGTGCCAGCAGTTACTCCCGGACCGCCAACTATGGCTACACCTTC
CDR3: CASSYSRTANYGYTF
size: few
V: TRBV6-5
D: NA
J: TRBJ1-2

DNA: TGTGCCAGCAGCTTCCTTCCCGGGACAGGGACACGGTACGAGCAGTACTTC
CDR3: CASSFLPGTGTRYEQYF
size: NA
V: TRBV5-8
D: TRBD1
J: TRBJ2-7

DNA: TGTGCCAGTAGTACCTGGACAGTAAACACCGGGGAGCTGTTTTTT
CDR3: CASSTWTVNTGELFF
size: NA
V: TRBV19
D: NA
J: TRBJ2-2

DNA: TGTGCCAGTAGTTGGGGGAGGAGTCGTCAGCCCCAGCATTTT
CDR3: CASSWGRSRQPQHF
size: NA
V: TRBV19
D: NA
J: TRBJ1-5

DNA: TGTGCCAGCAGCACCACAGGGAATCAGCCCCAGCATTTT
CDR3: CASSTTGNQPQHF
size: NA
V: TRBV27
D: NA
J: TRBJ1-5

DNA: TGTGCCAGCAGTTATGGTAGCGGGGAGCGCTACACCTTC
CDR3: CASSYGSGERYTF
size: NA
V: TRBV6-5
D: NA
J: TRBJ1-2

DNA: TGTGCCAGCAGCCCAGGCCCTAGCTCCTACGAGCAGTACTTC
CDR3: CASSPGPSSYEQYF
size: NA
V: TRBV9
D: NA
J: TRBJ2-7

DNA: TGTGCCAGCAGTGAACTGGCGGGATACAATGAGCAGTTCTTC
CDR3: CASSELAGYNEQFF
size: NA
V: TRBV6-1
D: NA
J: TRBJ2-1

DNA: TGCGCCAGCAGCCAAGATCTGGGCTATACCAACTATGGCTACACCTTC
CDR3: CASSQDLGYTNYGYTF
size: NA
V: TRBV4-1
D: NA
J: TRBJ1-2

DNA: TGTGCCAGCAGCCAAGATAGGGACAGGGACACTGAAGCTTTCTTT
CDR3: CASSQDRDRDTEAFF
size: NA
V: TRBV4-2
D: TRBD1
J: TRBJ1-1

DNA: TGTGCCAGCAGTGTGGAGTACACTGAAGCTTTCTTT
CDR3: CASSVEYTEAFF
size: few
V: TRBV2
D: NA
J: TRBJ1-1

DNA: TGTGCCAGCAGCTTAGTCGGAGGGAGCGGGGGGGCCTACGAGCAGTACTTC
CDR3: CASSLVGGSGGAYEQYF
size: NA
V: TRBV11-2
D: TRBD2
J: TRBJ2-7

DNA: TGTGCCAGCAGAACTACAGGGGAGTCACCCCTCCACTTT
CDR3: CASRTTGESPLHF
size: NA
V: TRBV25-1
D: TRBD1
J: TRBJ1-6

DNA: TGTGCCTGGAGTTTAACGGGGCTTCGAGGCAATCAGCCCCAGCATTTT
CDR3: CAWSLTGLRGNQPQHF
size: once
V: TRBV30
D: NA
J: TRBJ1-5

DNA: TGTGCCAGCAGCCCCTTCGCGGCGTTGAACACTGAAGCTTTCTTT
CDR3: CASSPFAALNTEAFF
size: few
V: TRBV7-9
D: NA
J: TRBJ1-1

DNA: TGTGCCAGCAGTTGCGCAAGGGACAGATATAATTCACCCCTCCACTTT
CDR3: CASSCARDRYNSPLHF
size: NA
V: TRBV6-5
D: TRBD1
J: TRBJ1-6

DNA: TGTGCCAGCAGCTTTGTCGGGACAGGGCCTAATTCACCCCTCCACTTT
CDR3: CASSFVGTGPNSPLHF
size: once
V: TRBV5-5
D: TRBD1
J: TRBJ1-6

DNA: TGTGCCAGCAGTAGCCGACAGGGGTACGAGCAGTACTTC
CDR3: CASSSRQGYEQYF
size: NA
V: TRBV27
D: TRBD1
J: TRBJ2-7

DNA: TGTGCCAGCTCACCGGACAGGGCTGGAGGCTACACCTTC
CDR3: CASSPDRAGGYTF
size: NA
V: TRBV18
D: TRBD1
J: TRBJ1-2

DNA: TGTGCCAGCAGAACCATGGGTGGTCAGCCCCAGCATTTT
CDR3: CASRTMGGQPQHF
size: NA
V: TRBV6-6
D: NA
J: TRBJ1-5

DNA: TGCAGCGTTGGGACGGACGGGTACACTGAAGCTTTCTTT
CDR3: CSVGTDGYTEAFF
size: few
V: TRBV29-1
D: NA
J: TRBJ1-1

DNA: TGCGCCAGCAAAGGGACAGGTGGTGACACTGAAGCTTTCTTT
CDR3: CASKGTGGDTEAFF
size: NA
V: TRBV5-1
D: TRBD1
J: TRBJ1-1

DNA: TGCGCCAGCAGTGAGCTCCCGGGGAGCCCCGGCTACACCTTC
CDR3: CASSELPGSPGYTF
size: once
V: TRBV10-1
D: NA
J: TRBJ1-2